The 18 T cell receptor beta chains below all came from one sample that was sequenced in a study of blood T cell repertoires in COVID-19. The protocol was immunoSEQ multiplex PCR, while the TCRdb copy is restricted to in-frame clones and leaves out a portion. Of approximately 350,000 clones in the sample, roughly nine tenths are singletons; the top ten hold roughly 0.99%. What was sequenced was PBMCs or T cells enriched from blood (not recorded which). Receptors originate from a man aged 18 to 29 who had recovered from COVID-19.

The chain employs TRBV19 and TRBJ2-1; 9 bases align to TRBD2. After removal of 2 bases from V and 3 bases from J, the junction contained 2 bases not matched to a gene. Germline values: CDR1 LNHDA, CDR2 SQIVND (reference sequence). There are 15 residues in the CDR3. For the CDR3, the DNA is TGTGCCAGTAGTATACAACTAGCGGGCTACAATGAGCAGTTCTTC. This sequence encodes CASSIQLAGYNEQFF.

The rearrangement uses TRBV5-1 and TRBJ2-5, with 9 bases identical to TRBD1. CDR3 size: 17 residues. Germline V lookup: CDR1 SGHRS, CDR2 YFSETQ. Unmatched junction bases numbered 14, after V lost 3 bases and J lost 5 bases. This CDR3 is CASSSNPPGQGRETQYF. CDR3 DNA sequence: TGCGCCAGCAGCTCGAACCCACCGGGACAGGGACGGGAGACCCAGTACTTC.

About this clone: The sample carries other DNA sequences with the same CDR3. The gene calls are TRBV10-3 and TRBJ1-3; 11 nucleotides agree with TRBD1. The CDR3 is 15 amino acids. Germline trimming cut 6 bases from V and 0 bases from J; bases unmatched to any gene: 1. CDR1 is ENHRY, CDR2 SYGVKD, per germline. The CDR3 DNA reads TGTGCCATCAGCGGGACAGGGGGCTCTGGAAACACCATATATTTT. Its protein is CAISGTGGSGNTIYF.

For the CDR3, the DNA is TGTGCCAGCAGTTTGGGGGGACATAATTCACCCCTCCACTTT. This sequence encodes CASSLGGHNSPLHF. The gene calls are TRBV28 and TRBJ1-6, with D possibly TRBD1 on 5 matching bases. Germline assignment: CDR1 MDHEN and CDR2 SYDVKM. The CDR3 runs to 14 residues. With 3 bases removed from V and 5 bases from J, the gap between germline ends came to 8 bases.

CDR3 sequence (DNA): TGTGCCAGCAGTGGACTAGCGGGAGGGCCGCAAGATACGCAGTATTTT. Residues: CASSGLAGGPQDTQYF. The chain joins TRBV2 to TRBJ2-3; 14 bases are shared with TRBD2. CDR1 is SNHLY and CDR2 is FYNNEI in the germline V gene. This CDR3 is built from 16 residues. Trimming removed 4 bases from V and 5 bases from J; junction bases left unmatched: 5. The full variable domain, with the rest looked up from reference TRBV2 and TRBJ2-3, is EPEVTQTPSHQVTQMGQEVILRCVPISNHLYFYWYRQILGQKVEFLVSFYNNEISEKSEIFDDQFSVERPDGSNFTLKIRSTKLEDSAMYFCASSGLAGGPQDTQYFGPGTRLTVL.

The V call is TRBV19, the J call TRBJ1-2, with D possibly being TRBD1 (5 bases). The CDR3 is made up of 14 amino acids. V lost 3 bases and J 2 bases, leaving 10 bases between the germline ends. From germline, CDR1 is LNHDA and CDR2 SQIVND (reference sequence). This CDR3 is CASSILGPNYGYTF. CDR3 DNA sequence: TGTGCCAGTAGTATTCTGGGGCCCAACTATGGCTACACCTTC.

For the CDR3, the DNA is TGCGCCAGCAATAGCGGGGCGGTTAAAGATACGCAGTATTTT. Its translation is CASNSGAVKDTQYF. The chain employs TRBV5-1 and TRBJ2-3, with TRBD2 matching 8 bases. The trim removed 6 bases at V and 5 bases at J, leaving 8 bases unmatched. CDR3 length equals 14 residues. Germline V gene lookup returns CDR1 SGHRS and CDR2 YFSETQ.

The chain links TRBV13 to TRBJ1-1, with D hard to call. The CDR3 consists of 13 residues. CDR1 is PRHDT and CDR2 is FYEKMQ in the germline V gene (reference sequence). Trimming took 1 base from V and 5 from J, leaving 8 bases between them. The CDR3 loop is CASSLAGVTEAFF. In nucleotides, the CDR3 is TGTGCCAGCAGCTTAGCCGGGGTGACTGAAGCTTTCTTT.

The rearrangement joins TRBV25-1 to TRBJ1-2, with D perhaps matching TRBD1 (6 bases). The CDR3 is 13 residues long. Trimming took 2 bases from V and 5 from J, leaving 9 bases between them. Germline V gene sequence: CDR1 MGHDK, CDR2 SYGVNS. CDR3 residues: CASSETGRYGYTF. The CDR3 coding sequence is TGTGCCAGCAGTGAAACAGGGCGGTATGGCTACACCTTC.

The rearrangement joins TRBV5-8 to TRBJ2-3; TRBD1 aligns across 9 bases. The germline gives CDR1 SGHTS, CDR2 YDEGEE. Unmatched junction bases numbered 7, after V lost 1 base and J lost 4 bases. The CDR3 is made up of 16 amino acids. The CDR3 sequence: CASSLTGQGSADTQYF. CDR3 coding DNA: TGTGCCAGCAGCTTGACGGGACAGGGAAGTGCAGATACGCAGTATTTT.

The chain has TRBV19 and TRBJ2-1; no clear D gene. V shed 3 bases and J shed 3 bases, with 3 bases lying between them. CDR3 length: 12 residues. Germline assignment: CDR1 LNHDA and CDR2 SQIVND (reference sequence). The CDR3 nucleotides read TGTGCCAGTAGTATCGGCTACAATGAGCAGTTCTTC. Protein: CASSIGYNEQFF.

V usage is TRBV28 and J usage is TRBJ1-5; D is possibly TRBD1 (6 bases). The CDR3 is made up of 14 amino acids. V lost 8 bases to trimming and J lost 6 bases, with 17 bases between them. Germline assignment: CDR1 MDHEN and CDR2 SYDVKM. The CDR3 here is CASCSGAGSQPQHF. The DNA for the CDR3 is TGTGCCAGCTGTTCAGGGGCAGGGTCTCAGCCCCAGCATTTT.

This clone was observed many times. This rearrangement joins TRBV10-2 to TRBJ2-3; 7 bases are a match to TRBD2. This CDR3 has 15 amino acids. Germline assignment: CDR1 WSHSY and CDR2 SAAADI. V shed 4 bases and J 2 bases; nucleotides not matched to a gene: 6. Written as DNA, the CDR3 is TGCGCCAGCAGTGTGGCTAGCGGTTACACAGATACGCAGTATTTT. Translation gives CASSVASGYTDTQYF.

The V gene is TRBV5-5, the J gene TRBJ2-5; 8 nucleotides align to TRBD2. J gave up 2 bases and V 0 bases, and 6 bases lay outside the gene matches. Germline assignment: CDR1 SGHKS and CDR2 YYEKEE (reference sequence). This CDR3 has 16 amino acids. The CDR3 DNA follows: TGTGCCAGCAGCTTGGGAGCGGGAGCAATGCAAGAGACCCAGTACTTC. This gives the protein CASSLGAGAMQETQYF.

V and J are TRBV5-8 and TRBJ1-2; D is undetermined. The CDR3 length is 13 residues. V lost 2 bases and J 6 bases, leaving 11 bases between the germline ends. The germline V gene encodes CDR1 SGHTS and CDR2 YDEGEE. CDR3 amino acids: CASSFFAGNGYTF. CDR3 DNA sequence: TGTGCCAGCAGCTTCTTCGCGGGAAATGGCTACACCTTC.

This sequence joins TRBV2 and TRBJ1-5; TRBD1 might be the D (5 bases). Deletions cut 0 bases from V and 6 bases from J, with 15 bases between. The CDR3 has 16 amino acids. Germline values: CDR1 SNHLY, CDR2 FYNNEI. This CDR3 is CASSEAGARESQPQHF. As DNA, the CDR3 is TGTGCCAGCAGTGAAGCTGGGGCCCGAGAAAGTCAGCCCCAGCATTTT.

The chain carries TRBV15 and TRBJ1-5, with 12 nucleotides matching TRBD1. The CDR3 is 17 amino acids. J gave up 0 bases and V 7 bases, and 7 bases lay outside the gene matches. CDR1 is LNHNV and CDR2 is YYDKDF in the germline V gene (reference sequence). The CDR3 DNA reads TGTGCCACCAAACCGGGACAGGGGGCGAGTAGCAATCAGCCCCAGCATTTT. Encoded protein: CATKPGQGASSNQPQHF.

The chain is built from TRBV5-1 and TRBJ2-3; TRBD1 is a possible D gene (6 bases). Germline V gene data show CDR1 as SGHRS and CDR2 as YFSETQ. CDR3 length equals 14 residues. V was pared by 4 bases and J by 2 bases, with 11 bases between. The CDR3 region is CASSPGQNTDTQYF. CDR3 DNA sequence: TGCGCCAGCAGCCCTGGACAGAACACAGATACGCAGTATTTT.